Each of the 2 T cell receptor beta chains below was sequenced from the same sample in a study of T cells after yellow fever vaccination. Each CDR3 protein gets one entry after TCRdb re-called the 5' RACE reads with MiXCR. The data show 200,000 to 300,000 distinct CDR3 sequences, with more than 6.5% seen just once and 1% to 1.2% held by the top ten. The sequences come from CD4+ T cells sorted from PBMCs, collected on the day of the yellow fever booster vaccination. These TCRs come from a man aged 25-40 years who received the YFV17D yellow fever vaccine.

This clonotype occurred many times. This chain uses TRBV7-6 with TRBJ2-3; tentative D call: TRBD1 (6 bases). Germline loops: CDR1 SGHVS, CDR2 FNYEAQ. This CDR3 is 14 amino acids long. V lost 5 bases and J lost 1, with 10 bases in between. CDR3 residues: CASSMGQRTDTQYF. The DNA of the CDR3 is TGTGCCAGCAGCATGGGACAACGCACAGATACGCAGTATTTT.

This clonotype turned up a few times. The chain combines TRBV12-3 or TRBV12-4 with TRBJ2-1, with 8 bases matching TRBD2. Trimming took 7 bases from V and 9 from J; bases not matched to a gene: 14. The CDR3 has 15 residues. The CDR3 DNA reads TGTGCCAGCAACCCGGAGGGACTAGGGGGGTCTGAGCAGTTCTTC. Translation gives CASNPEGLGGSEQFF.